This T cell receptor (beta chain) originates from a study of cytotoxic CD8 clonotypes in ibrutinib-treated CLL. At the level of the study: Patients: 11 relapsed/refractory, roughly 16 treatment-naive, under 18 IGHV unmutated. The study, taken as a whole, reports: Clonality rose at ibrutinib response and fell back toward baseline at progression.

A word on this clone: Its antigen is not known.

The repertoire was sequenced with immunoSEQ multiplex PCR; TCRdb's copy has only in-frame clones and lacks some. Of more than 200,000 clones in the sample, roughly 70% are singletons; the top ten hold just over 15%. The CDR3 runs 13 residues. Germline CDR1 and CDR2: SQVTM and ANQGSEA. Trimming stripped 6 bases from V and 2 bases from J, with 12 bases between. The TCR comes from a human donor with chronic lymphocytic leukemia. V gene TRBV29-1 combines with J gene TRBJ2-3; D is possibly TRBD1 or TRBD2 (5 bases each). The sample here was PBMCs, taken after 24 months of ibrutinib treatment. This CDR3 reads CSVAGTLTDTQYF. Here the CDR3 DNA reads TGCAGCGTCGCCGGGACCCTCACAGATACGCAGTATTTT.